This is a list of T cell receptor beta chains from one sample in a study of T cell changes during pregnancy in multiple sclerosis. Assay: immunoSEQ multiplex PCR; the TCRdb copy retains only in-frame clones and omits some. This sample has tens of thousands of clones; 85% to 95% occur once, and the top ten carry around 0.7%. The input for sequencing was peripheral blood, taken in the second trimester of pregnancy. The receptor source for this set is a female donor in good health, enrolled as a control in a pregnancy study. CDR3s include the opening cysteine and the closing phenylalanine or tryptophan. Each record gives: J gene, clone size, D gene, V gene, CDR3 DNA, CDR3 protein. A D gene is named only where the DNA matches it firmly. A clone size is listed for some rows: how often the clone was seen (once, few, many), or a class if it is expanded.

>TRBJ2-1|-|-|TRBV4-2
TGTGCCAGCAGCCAAGGCGGACTGGAGAGTTCCGATGAGCAGTTCTTC
CASSQGGLESSDEQFF
>TRBJ1-1|-|-|TRBV6-5
TGTGCCAGCAGGCTTACACGGGGTGAAGCTTTCTTT
CASRLTRGEAFF
>TRBJ2-1|-|-|TRBV4-3
TGCGCCAGCAGCCAAGAAGAGTGGGTTAGATCGGGGCAGTTCTTC
CASSQEEWVRSGQFF
>TRBJ1-4|-|-|TRBV10-3
TGTGCCATTAGGGGGACAACTAATGAAAAACTGTTTTTT
CAIRGTTNEKLFF
>TRBJ2-3|-|TRBD2|TRBV5-1
TGCGCCAGCAGCTTGGCTAGCGGGGGGAAGGATACGCAGTATTTT
CASSLASGGKDTQYF
>TRBJ1-1|once|TRBD1|TRBV5-6
TGTGCCAGCAGCTTCGGCAGGGGGCAAGGTGAAGCTTTCTTT
CASSFGRGQGEAFF
>TRBJ2-5|-|TRBD1|TRBV27
TGTGCCAGCAGTTCACACGGACAGGGGGCAGTGACCCAGTACTTC
CASSSHGQGAVTQYF
>TRBJ2-5|once|TRBD2|TRBV5-1
TGCGCCAGCAGCGCTGGCGGGACTAGCGGGTCGGAGACCCAGTACTTC
CASSAGGTSGSETQYF
>TRBJ1-2|once|TRBD1|TRBV5-6
TGTGCCAGCAGCACCCGGACAGGGAACTATGGCTACACCTTC
CASSTRTGNYGYTF
>TRBJ1-3|-|-|TRBV2
TGTGCCAGCACCCTGGGGAGTGGAAACACCATATATTTT
CASTLGSGNTIYF
>TRBJ1-5|-|-|TRBV27
TGTGCCAGCAGTTTACAGGGTTGGCAGCCCCAGCATTTT
CASSLQGWQPQHF
>TRBJ2-1|-|-|TRBV11-3
TGTGCCAGCAGCTTAACCCCCCCTCGGCTTCTCAGCGACAATGAGCAGTTCTTC
CASSLTPPRLLSDNEQFF
>TRBJ2-7|-|-|TRBV27
TGTGCCAGCAGTTTGACGGGGACTCGGCGCGAGCAGTACTTC
CASSLTGTRREQYF
>TRBJ2-7|-|-|TRBV7-2
TGTGCCAGCAGCCGGGACTGGAGCTCCTACGAGCAGTACTTC
CASSRDWSSYEQYF
>TRBJ2-2|-|TRBD2|TRBV27
TGTGCCAGCAGTTTTGATAGCGGGGTGATGAACACCGGGGAGCTGTTTTTT
CASSFDSGVMNTGELFF
>TRBJ2-1|-|-|TRBV11-2
TGTGCCAGCAGCCCCCCCCTGGCTAGCGACGGTGAGCAGTTCTTC
CASSPPLASDGEQFF
>TRBJ2-5|-|-|TRBV28
TGTGCCAGCAGTTTCGGAGAGGGACAGTACTTC
CASSFGEGQYF
>TRBJ2-1|-|TRBD2|TRBV4-3
TGCGCCAGCAGCCAGGGGGGGTCCTACAATGAGCAGTTCTTC
CASSQGGSYNEQFF
>TRBJ2-1|-|-|TRBV30
TGTGCCTGGGGTAGTAATTATGAGCAGTTCTTC
CAWGSNYEQFF
>TRBJ1-1|few|-|TRBV4-1
TGCGCCAGCAGCCAAGGTAGAGGAGGAATTTGGACTGAAGCTTTCTTT
CASSQGRGGIWTEAFF
>TRBJ2-3|-|-|TRBV29-1
TGCAGCGTTGGGCCAGATACGCAGTATTTT
CSVGPDTQYF
>TRBJ1-2|-|TRBD1|TRBV7-9
TGTGCCAGCAGTTCCGGGACAGGGGACTATGGCTACACCTTC
CASSSGTGDYGYTF
>TRBJ1-1|-|-|TRBV20-1
TGCAGCGGGACTTCTGAAGCTTTCTTT
CSGTSEAFF
>TRBJ1-2|-|TRBD1|TRBV9
TGTGCCAGCAGCGTGTCGGTACAGGGGGTAGAGTATGGCTACACCTTC
CASSVSVQGVEYGYTF
>TRBJ1-2|-|-|TRBV7-6
TGTGCCAGCAGCTTAGGAGGCAGTTCTTATGGCTACACCTTC
CASSLGGSSYGYTF
>TRBJ1-2|-|-|TRBV30
TGTGCCTGGAGTGGAGAGGGAGGACGGGGAGACTATGGCTACACCTTC
CAWSGEGGRGDYGYTF
>TRBJ1-2|once|TRBD1|TRBV4-3
TGCGCCAGCAGCCAAGATCAAGGCTGGGGACAGAACTATGGCTACACCTTC
CASSQDQGWGQNYGYTF
>TRBJ2-3|-|TRBD2|TRBV11-1
TGTGCCAGCAGGAGACGGGGGGTCCCAGATACGCAGTATTTT
CASRRRGVPDTQYF
>TRBJ2-7|-|TRBD1|TRBV27
TGTGCCAGCAGACCTTACCAGGGACAGGGGGCGTACGAGCAGTACTTC
CASRPYQGQGAYEQYF
>TRBJ2-3|-|TRBD2|TRBV29-1
TGCAGCGTTGAGCCTAGCGGGACCACAGATACGCAGTATTTT
CSVEPSGTTDTQYF
>TRBJ1-1|-|TRBD1|TRBV11-1
TGTGCCAGCAGCTCGAGGACAGGGGGCTACACTGAAGCTTTCTTT
CASSSRTGGYTEAFF
>TRBJ1-1|-|-|TRBV7-8
TGTGCCAGCAGCTTAGGAGGCGGGTATGGCACTGAAGCTTTCTTT
CASSLGGGYGTEAFF
>TRBJ2-2|-|-|TRBV12-2
TGTGCAAGTCGCTTAGCGTTCGATCTCGGCACCGGGGAGCTGTTTTTT
CASRLAFDLGTGELFF
>TRBJ2-7|once|-|TRBV4-3
TGCGCCAGCAGCCAAGAGCTGGGGGCGGCCAGATACGAGCAGTACTTC
CASSQELGAARYEQYF
>TRBJ2-5|once|TRBD2|TRBV11-3
TGTGCCAGCAGCCCGACGGGGGGGTCGGAGACCCAGTACTTC
CASSPTGGSETQYF
>TRBJ1-1|-|-|TRBV5-1
TGCGCCAGCAGCTTGCATGACAGCTCGCACACTGAAGCTTTCTTT
CASSLHDSSHTEAFF
>TRBJ2-3|-|TRBD2|TRBV19
TGTGCCAGTAGTATGTTCGGACTAGCTGCTTTGGGAGATACGCAGTATTTT
CASSMFGLAALGDTQYF
>TRBJ2-1|-|TRBD2|TRBV7-9
TGTGCCAGCAGCTTAGCTAGCGGGGTCGCCAATGAGCAGTTCTTC
CASSLASGVANEQFF
>TRBJ1-6|once|TRBD1|TRBV7-2
TGTGCCAGCAGCTTAGATGGGACAGGGATGTATTCACCCCTCCACTTT
CASSLDGTGMYSPLHF
>TRBJ2-7|-|TRBD1|TRBV9
TGTGCCAGCAGCGCCGACGGGACAGGAGTATCCTACGAGCAGTACTTC
CASSADGTGVSYEQYF
>TRBJ2-7|-|TRBD1|TRBV25-1
TGTGCCAGCAGTGACCACGGACAGGGTTCCTACGAGCAGTACTTC
CASSDHGQGSYEQYF
>TRBJ1-1|-|-|TRBV5-1
TGCGCCAGCAGCTTTAAGGGGCCGGAGACTGAAGCTTTCTTT
CASSFKGPETEAFF
>TRBJ1-2|-|-|TRBV15
TGTGCCACCAGCAGGGAGGACGGGCCGTACACCTTC
CATSREDGPYTF
>TRBJ1-1|-|-|TRBV29-1
TGCAGCGTTGTAGGGGGACGGTCGGCTTTCTTT
CSVVGGRSAFF
>TRBJ1-2|-|-|TRBV19
TGTGCCAGTAGTATCCAGCGACAGAACCCTGGGGATGGCTACACCTTC
CASSIQRQNPGDGYTF
>TRBJ1-2|-|-|TRBV6-5
TGTGCCAGCAGTTACTCTAGGGAAGGGGTCGGTGGCTACACCTTC
CASSYSREGVGGYTF
>TRBJ2-4|-|-|TRBV30
TGTGCCTGGAGTGCCCCGCCGGACAGAAAAAACATTCAGTACTTC
CAWSAPPDRKNIQYF
>TRBJ2-5|-|TRBD2|TRBV5-1
TGCGCCAGCAGCTTGGGTCGGGGGGGACCGATGATACCCGAGACCCAGTACTTC
CASSLGRGGPMIPETQYF
>TRBJ2-1|-|-|TRBV2
TGTGCCAGCATAGGCAGGGACAATGAGCAGTTCTTC
CASIGRDNEQFF
>TRBJ2-2|-|TRBD1|TRBV9
TGTGCCAGCAGCGTAGGATCTCAGGGACAGGGGAGTTTCGGGGAGCTGTTTTTT
CASSVGSQGQGSFGELFF
>TRBJ2-2|once|TRBD2|TRBV5-6
TGTGCCAGCAGCTGGGGACTAGCGGGGGCCCGAGGCGGGGAGCTGTTTTTT
CASSWGLAGARGGELFF
>TRBJ1-6|-|TRBD1|TRBV13
TGTGCCAGCAGCTCGGATGACAGGGGGAATAATTCACCCCTCCACTTT
CASSSDDRGNNSPLHF
>TRBJ2-1|-|-|TRBV9
TGTGCCAGCAGCGTAGGTTACACTAACAATGAGCAGTTCTTC
CASSVGYTNNEQFF
>TRBJ1-2|-|TRBD1|TRBV19
TGTGCCAGCGCAGACAGGGTGAGGGTCGGCTACACCTTC
CASADRVRVGYTF
>TRBJ2-2|-|-|TRBV7-2
TGTGCCAGCAGCTCGAGGACAGTATTTAACACCGGGGAGCTGTTTTTT
CASSSRTVFNTGELFF